The TCR beta chain under discussion was sequenced for a study of T-cell reconstitution after alpha-beta-depleted transplantation in children. This clonotype was seen a few times. Unique molecular identifiers were built into the TCRbeta library. TCRdb passed the PCR reads through MiXCR, listing each CDR3 protein once. The top ten hold around 2.3% of the sample, which has roughly 500,000 distinct CDR3 sequences, over 25% seen once. The sample was PBMCs from the stem cell graft donor, taken from the stem cell graft. This clonotype originated in a human donor who donated a stem cell graft to a child with aplastic anemia.

CDR3 in DNA: TGTGCCAGCAGCTTGACGGATCCACCCCTCCACTTT. This encodes CASSLTDPPLHF. This sequence joins TRBV5-5 and TRBJ1-6; D gene uncertain. The germline V gene encodes CDR1 SGHKS and CDR2 YYEKEE (reference sequence). V was trimmed by 1 base and J by 11 bases, leaving 7 bases between them. The CDR3 loop spans 12 amino acids.